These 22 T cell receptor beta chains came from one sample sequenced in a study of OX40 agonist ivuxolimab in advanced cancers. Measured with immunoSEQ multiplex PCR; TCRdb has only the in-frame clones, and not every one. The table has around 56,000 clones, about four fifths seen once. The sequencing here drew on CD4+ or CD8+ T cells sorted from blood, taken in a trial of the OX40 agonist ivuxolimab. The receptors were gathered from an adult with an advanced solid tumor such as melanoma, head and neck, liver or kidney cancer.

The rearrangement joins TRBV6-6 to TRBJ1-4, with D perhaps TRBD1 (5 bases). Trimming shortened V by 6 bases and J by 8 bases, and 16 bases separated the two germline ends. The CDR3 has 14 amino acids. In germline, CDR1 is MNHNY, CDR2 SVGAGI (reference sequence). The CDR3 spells CASSVSEGREKLFF. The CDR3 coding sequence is TGTGCCAGCAGCGTTAGTGAGGGGCGGGAAAAACTGTTTTTT.

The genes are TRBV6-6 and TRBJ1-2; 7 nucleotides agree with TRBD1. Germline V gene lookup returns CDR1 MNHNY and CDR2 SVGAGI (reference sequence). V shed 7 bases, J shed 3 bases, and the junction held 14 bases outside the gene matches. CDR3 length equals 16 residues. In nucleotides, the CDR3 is TGTGCCAGCATGTCGAGGGGGCGTAAGGAGGACTATGGCTACACCTTC. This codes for CASMSRGRKEDYGYTF.

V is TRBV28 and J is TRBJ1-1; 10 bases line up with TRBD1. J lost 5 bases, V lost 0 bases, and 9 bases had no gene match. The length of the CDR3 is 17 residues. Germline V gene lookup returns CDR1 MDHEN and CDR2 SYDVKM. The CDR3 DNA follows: TGTGCCAGCAGTTTATGGACAGGGGGCATAAGGGGGACTGAAGCTTTCTTT. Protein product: CASSLWTGGIRGTEAFF.

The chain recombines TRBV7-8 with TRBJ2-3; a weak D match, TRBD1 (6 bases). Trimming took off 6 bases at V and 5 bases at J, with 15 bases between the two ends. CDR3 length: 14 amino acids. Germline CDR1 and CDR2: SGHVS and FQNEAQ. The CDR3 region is CASRMPGQGDTQYF. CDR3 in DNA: TGTGCCAGCAGAATGCCGGGACAAGGAGATACGCAGTATTTT.

The CDR3 DNA reads TGCGCCAGCAGGTCAACAGGGGGGAGTGAAAAACTGTTTTTT. Translating it yields CASRSTGGSEKLFF. V is TRBV4-1 and J is TRBJ1-4; 8 bases map to TRBD1. V lost 6 bases to trimming and J lost 7 bases; unmatched junction nucleotides: 7. The CDR3 covers 14 residues. From germline, CDR1 is MGHRA and CDR2 YSYEKL.

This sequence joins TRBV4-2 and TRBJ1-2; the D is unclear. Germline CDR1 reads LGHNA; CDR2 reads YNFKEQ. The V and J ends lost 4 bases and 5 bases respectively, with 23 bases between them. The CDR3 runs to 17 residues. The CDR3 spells CASSLGPVHLKSYGYTF. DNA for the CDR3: TGTGCCAGCAGCCTAGGTCCAGTCCACCTTAAATCATATGGCTACACCTTC.

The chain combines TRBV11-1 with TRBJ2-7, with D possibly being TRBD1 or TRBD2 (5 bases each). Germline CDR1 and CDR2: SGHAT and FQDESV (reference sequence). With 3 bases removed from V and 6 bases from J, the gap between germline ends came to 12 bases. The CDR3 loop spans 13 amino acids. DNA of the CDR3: TGTGCCAGCAGCTTCGGTATTGGGGGCGAGCAGTACTTC. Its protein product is CASSFGIGGEQYF.

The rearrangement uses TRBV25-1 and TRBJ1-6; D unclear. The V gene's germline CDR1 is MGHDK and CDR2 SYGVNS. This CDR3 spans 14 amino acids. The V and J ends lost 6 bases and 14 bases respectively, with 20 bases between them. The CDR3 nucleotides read TGTGCCAGCAGGACACCAGGCGAGCGCGGGGCCCTCCACTTT. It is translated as CASRTPGERGALHF.

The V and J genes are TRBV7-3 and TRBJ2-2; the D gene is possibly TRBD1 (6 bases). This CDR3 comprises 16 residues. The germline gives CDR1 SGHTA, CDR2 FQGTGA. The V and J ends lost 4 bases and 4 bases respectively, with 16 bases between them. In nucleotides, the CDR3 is TGTGCCAGCAGCTCCGACGCTGGGACAATCACCGGGGAGCTGTTTTTT. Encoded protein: CASSSDAGTITGELFF.

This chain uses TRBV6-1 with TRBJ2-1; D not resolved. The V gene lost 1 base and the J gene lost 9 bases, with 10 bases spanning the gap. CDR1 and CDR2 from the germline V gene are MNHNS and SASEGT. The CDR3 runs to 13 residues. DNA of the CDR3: TGTGCCAGCAGTGAAGGAACTACCCGTGAGCAGTTCTTC. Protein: CASSEGTTREQFF.

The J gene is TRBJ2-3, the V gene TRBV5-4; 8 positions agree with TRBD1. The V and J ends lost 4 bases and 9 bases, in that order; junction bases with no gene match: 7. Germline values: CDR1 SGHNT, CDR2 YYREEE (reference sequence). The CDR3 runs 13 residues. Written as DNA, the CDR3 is TGTGCCAGCAGCGTTCCGGGACAGGAAACGCAGTATTTT. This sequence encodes CASSVPGQETQYF.

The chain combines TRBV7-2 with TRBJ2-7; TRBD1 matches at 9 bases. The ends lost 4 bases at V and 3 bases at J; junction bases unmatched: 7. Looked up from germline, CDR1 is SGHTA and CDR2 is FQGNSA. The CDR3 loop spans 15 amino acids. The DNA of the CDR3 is TGTGCCAGCAGCTCCCGTACAGGGGGCCTCTACGAGCAGTACTTC. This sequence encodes CASSSRTGGLYEQYF. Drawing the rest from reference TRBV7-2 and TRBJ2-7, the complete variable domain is GAGVSQSPSNKVTEKGKDVELRCDPISGHTALYWYRQSLGQGLEFLIYFQGNSAPDKSGLPSDRFSAERTGGSVSTLTIQRTQQEDSAVYLCASSSRTGGLYEQYFGPGTRLTVT.

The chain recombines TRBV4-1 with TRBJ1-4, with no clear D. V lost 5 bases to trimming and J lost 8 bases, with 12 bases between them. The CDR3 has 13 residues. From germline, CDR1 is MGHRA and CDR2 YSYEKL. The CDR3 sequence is CASSFRVEEKLFF. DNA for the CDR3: TGCGCCAGCAGCTTTAGGGTGGAAGAAAAACTGTTTTTT.

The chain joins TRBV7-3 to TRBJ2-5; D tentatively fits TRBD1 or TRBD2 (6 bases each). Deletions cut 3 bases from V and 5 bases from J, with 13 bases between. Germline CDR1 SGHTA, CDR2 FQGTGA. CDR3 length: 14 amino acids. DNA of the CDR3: TGTGCCAGCAGCTTTGGGGGGCCTTGGGAGACCCAGTACTTC. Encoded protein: CASSFGGPWETQYF. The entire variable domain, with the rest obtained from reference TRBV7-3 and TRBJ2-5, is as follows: GAGVSQTPSNKVTEKGKYVELRCDPISGHTALYWYRQSLGQGPEFLIYFQGTGAADDSGLPNDRFFAVRPEGSVSTLKIQRTERGDSAVYLCASSFGGPWETQYFGPGTRLLVL.

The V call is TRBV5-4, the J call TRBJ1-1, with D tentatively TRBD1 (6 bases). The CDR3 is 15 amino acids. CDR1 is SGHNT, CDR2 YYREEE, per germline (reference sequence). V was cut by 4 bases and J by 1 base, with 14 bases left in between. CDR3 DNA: TGTGCCAGCAGCCGATCGACAGGACCGAACACTGAAGCTTTCTTT. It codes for CASSRSTGPNTEAFF. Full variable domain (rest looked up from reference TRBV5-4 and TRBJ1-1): ETGVTQSPTHLIKTRGQQVTLRCSSQSGHNTVSWYQQALGQGPQFIFQYYREEENGRGNFPPRFSGLQFPNYSSELNVNALELDDSALYLCASSRSTGPNTEAFFGQGTRLTVV.

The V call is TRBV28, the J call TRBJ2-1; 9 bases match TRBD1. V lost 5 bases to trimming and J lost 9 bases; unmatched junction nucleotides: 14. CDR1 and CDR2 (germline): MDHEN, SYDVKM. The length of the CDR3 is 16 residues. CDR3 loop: CASSPSGWDRVVEQFF. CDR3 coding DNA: TGTGCCAGCAGTCCCTCAGGCTGGGACAGGGTAGTTGAGCAGTTCTTC.

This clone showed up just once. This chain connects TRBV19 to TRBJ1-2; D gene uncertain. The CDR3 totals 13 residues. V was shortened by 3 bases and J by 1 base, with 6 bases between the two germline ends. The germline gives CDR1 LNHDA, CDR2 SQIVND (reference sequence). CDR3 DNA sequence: TGTGCCAGTAGTATGTCGGATAACTATGGCTACACCTTC. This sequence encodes CASSMSDNYGYTF.

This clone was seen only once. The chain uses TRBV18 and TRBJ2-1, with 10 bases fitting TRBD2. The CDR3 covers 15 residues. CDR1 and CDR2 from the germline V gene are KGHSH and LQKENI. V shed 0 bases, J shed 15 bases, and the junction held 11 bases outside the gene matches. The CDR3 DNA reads TGTGCCAGCTCACCACCGCCGGGAGCTAGCGGGAGTACGTTCTTC. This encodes CASSPPPGASGSTFF.

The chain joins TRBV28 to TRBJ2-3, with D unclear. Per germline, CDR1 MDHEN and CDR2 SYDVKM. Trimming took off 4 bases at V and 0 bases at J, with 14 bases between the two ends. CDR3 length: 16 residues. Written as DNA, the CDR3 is TGTGCCAGCAGTTCCGCGGACGAAGGTAGCACAGATACGCAGTATTTT. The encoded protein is CASSSADEGSTDTQYF.

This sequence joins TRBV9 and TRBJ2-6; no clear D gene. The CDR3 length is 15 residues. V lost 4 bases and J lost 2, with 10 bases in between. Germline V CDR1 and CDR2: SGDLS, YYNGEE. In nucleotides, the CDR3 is TGTGCCAGCAGCACCCGTAGGGCTGGGGCCAACGTCCTGACTTTC. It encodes CASSTRRAGANVLTF.

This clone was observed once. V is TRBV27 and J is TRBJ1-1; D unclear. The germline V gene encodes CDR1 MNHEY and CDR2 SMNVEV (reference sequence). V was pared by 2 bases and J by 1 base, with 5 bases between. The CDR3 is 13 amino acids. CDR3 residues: CASSLVRNTEAFF. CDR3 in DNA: TGTGCCAGCAGTTTAGTGCGGAACACTGAAGCTTTCTTT.

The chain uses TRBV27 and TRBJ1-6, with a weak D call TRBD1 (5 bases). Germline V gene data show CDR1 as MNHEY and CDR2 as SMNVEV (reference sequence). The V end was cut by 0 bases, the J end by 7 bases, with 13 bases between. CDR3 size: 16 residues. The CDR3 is CASSLSAATENSPLHF. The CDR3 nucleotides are TGTGCCAGCAGTTTATCGGCCGCGACAGAGAATTCACCCCTCCACTTT.